The entry below describes one T cell receptor beta chain. The V end was cut by 3 bases, the J end by 0 bases, with 15 bases between. CDR3 size: 17 residues. Germline-derived CDR1 and CDR2 are KGHSH and LQKENI. The sample is drawn from a study of shared clonotypes between healthy human individuals. Sequencing used immunoSEQ multiplex PCR; TCRdb keeps in-frame clones, though not all of them. The top ten hold about 0.13% of the sample, which has some 2.1 million clones, around 95% seen once. The origin of this receptor is a man aged 18 to 30 in good health. The sequenced material came from naive CD4+ T cells sorted from blood. Subset: CD45RA+ positively selected. The rearrangement uses TRBV18 and TRBJ1-5; TRBD1 is a possible D gene (5 bases). The CDR3 sequence is CASSPGTVLGSNQPQHF. The DNA of the CDR3 is TGTGCCAGCTCACCTGGGACCGTCCTTGGTAGCAATCAGCCCCAGCATTTT.